The T cell receptor beta chain under discussion was sequenced for a study of blood T cell repertoires in COVID-19. At the level of the study: Specimens from acute and convalescent COVID-19 originated in the United States, Italy and Spain. T cells, B-cell-depleted T cells, or PBMCs provided the cDNA or gDNA that served as material.

The CDR3 extends over 16 amino acids. Looked up from germline, CDR1 is KGHSH and CDR2 is LQKENI. V lost 8 bases and J lost 0, with 17 bases in between. In the study's own analysis: Researchers report that nucleated cell counts were estimated from reference gene primer amplification. Produced via immunoSEQ multiplex PCR; TCRdb's table is partial and in-frame only. The D gene and trimming were derived from the DNA, and the V and J assignments and clone size from that table. The sample includes about 68,000 clones, approximately 81% of them seen just once. This clonotype originated in a man over 45 with active COVID-19. The sample consisted of peripheral blood. This chain joins TRBV18 and TRBJ1-3, with D perhaps matching TRBD1 (5 bases). CDR3 coding DNA: TGTGCCAGCCAATCCGGGACTCGAAGCTCTGGAAACACCATATATTTT. Its protein is CASQSGTRSSGNTIYF.